These 13 T cell receptor beta chains originate from one sample sequenced in a study of T-cell reconstitution after alpha-beta-depleted transplantation in children. TCRbeta library preparation incorporated unique molecular identifiers. TCRdb reprocessed the PCR reads via MiXCR and lists one record per CDR3 protein. The sample gives about 340,000 distinct CDR3 sequences, 10% of which show up once; 2% to 2.5% is in the top ten. The source material was PBMCs from the stem cell graft donor, sampled from the stem cell graft. The source of these receptors is a human donor who donated a stem cell graft to a child with acute lymphoblastic leukemia.

The V gene is TRBV5-4, the J gene TRBJ1-2; D gene ambiguous. The CDR3 consists of 15 residues. Trimming cost V 4 bases and J 0 bases, with 13 bases left between them. The V gene's germline CDR1 is SGHNT and CDR2 YYREEE (reference sequence). The CDR3 here is CASSQDGTSNYGYTF. The CDR3 DNA sequence: TGTGCCAGCAGCCAGGACGGAACATCTAACTATGGCTACACCTTC. The full variable domain, its missing parts supplied by reference TRBV5-4 and TRBJ1-2, is ETGVTQSPTHLIKTRGQQVTLRCSSQSGHNTVSWYQQALGQGPQFIFQYYREEENGRGNFPPRFSGLQFPNYSSELNVNALELDDSALYLCASSQDGTSNYGYTFGSGTRLTVV.

This clonotype turned up a few times. V is TRBV5-1 and J is TRBJ2-7; D is possibly TRBD1 (6 bases). In germline, CDR1 is SGHRS, CDR2 YFSETQ. V was pared by 6 bases and J by 2 bases, with 15 bases between. The CDR3 has 14 amino acids. The CDR3 loop reads CASTLGQGTYEQYF. As DNA, the CDR3 is TGCGCCAGCACTTTAGGTCAGGGGACCTACGAGCAGTACTTC.

This clonotype was picked up a small number of times. The rearrangement links TRBV7-2 to TRBJ2-5; a weak D match, TRBD2 (7 bases). Germline loops: CDR1 SGHTA, CDR2 FQGNSA. This CDR3 is 15 amino acids long. The ends were cut back, 7 bases at V and 2 bases at J, with 17 bases in the middle. The CDR3 region has the DNA TGTGCCAGCATTCACGAGGGGGGGATTCAAGAGACCCAGTACTTC. Its translation is CASIHEGGIQETQYF.

The chain is built from TRBV5-4 and TRBJ2-5; D remains unclear. Germline CDR1 SGHNT, CDR2 YYREEE (reference sequence). The CDR3 totals 12 residues. With 2 bases removed from V and 2 bases from J, the gap between germline ends came to 4 bases. For the CDR3, the DNA is TGTGCCAGCAGCTTTCCTCAAGAGACCCAGTACTTC. This encodes CASSFPQETQYF.

The chain recombines TRBV12-3 or TRBV12-4 with TRBJ2-7; 8 nucleotides align to TRBD1. After removal of 5 bases from V and 9 bases from J, the junction contained 21 bases not matched to a gene. This CDR3 comprises 17 residues. The CDR3 protein is CASSPAYQSGTGGAQYF. CDR3 DNA: TGTGCCAGCAGTCCTGCCTACCAATCCGGGACAGGTGGGGCGCAGTACTTC.

This clonotype was counted at least ten times. This chain connects TRBV6-5 to TRBJ2-7; 10 nucleotides agree with TRBD2. The germline CDR1 and CDR2 sequences are MNHEY and SVGAGI. The CDR3 consists of 16 residues. Trimming removed 6 bases from V and 2 bases from J; junction bases left unmatched: 10. The CDR3 DNA is TGTGCCAGCAGCTATCATAGCGGGAGGATTCCCTACGAGCAGTACTTC. Protein: CASSYHSGRIPYEQYF.

The chain uses TRBV12-3 or TRBV12-4 and TRBJ1-4, with D perhaps matching TRBD1 (6 bases). Between the trimmed V and J ends, which lost 1 base and 10 bases, there was a span of 13 bases. This CDR3 region has 14 residues. CDR3 DNA sequence: TGTGCCAGCAGTTTAGATCTCCGAGGGGGAAAACTGTTTTTT. It is translated as CASSLDLRGGKLFF.

This clonotype showed up many times. The chain carries TRBV12-3 or TRBV12-4 and TRBJ1-1, with 8 bases matching TRBD1. V lost 6 bases to trimming and J lost 1 base; unmatched junction nucleotides: 4. The CDR3 is made up of 14 amino acids. CDR3 sequence reads: CASSRGQENTEAFF. The CDR3 DNA is TGTGCCAGCAGCCGGGGACAGGAGAACACTGAAGCTTTCTTT.

This clonotype has more than one count but fewer than ten. V gene TRBV7-9 combines with J gene TRBJ2-7; D ambiguous. The V gene's germline CDR1 is SEHNR and CDR2 FQNEAQ (reference sequence). V lost 3 bases and J lost 4, with 4 bases in between. This CDR3 has 11 amino acids. This CDR3 is CASSFEYEQYF. The CDR3 coding sequence is TGTGCCAGCAGCTTTGAGTACGAGCAGTACTTC.

This clonotype was picked up a small number of times. V is TRBV7-9 and J is TRBJ2-2; TRBD2 aligns across 8 bases. There are 16 residues in the CDR3. Per the germline V gene, CDR1 is SEHNR and CDR2 is FQNEAQ (reference sequence). The ends lost 1 base at V and 1 base at J; junction bases unmatched: 2. This CDR3 is CASSLGTSQNTGELFF. CDR3 DNA sequence: TGTGCCAGCAGCTTAGGGACTAGCCAGAACACCGGGGAGCTGTTTTTT.

The chain employs TRBV28 and TRBJ2-1, with TRBD1 matching 7 bases. Germline V CDR1 and CDR2: MDHEN, SYDVKM. The CDR3 covers 15 residues. After removal of 6 bases from V and 6 bases from J, the junction contained 11 bases not matched to a gene. This chain's CDR3 is CASRPRGRPRNEQFF. The DNA for the CDR3 is TGTGCCAGCAGACCAAGGGGGCGACCCCGCAATGAGCAGTTCTTC.

CDR3 residues: CASSIHRVSPLHF. CDR3 bases: TGTGCCAGCAGTATTCACAGGGTCTCGCCCCTCCACTTT. This chain joins TRBV6-1 and TRBJ1-6; tentative D call: TRBD1 (6 bases). The V gene's germline CDR1 is MNHNS and CDR2 SASEGT. The CDR3 extends over 13 amino acids. V was cut by 5 bases and J by 13 bases, with 15 bases left in between.

This chain connects TRBV5-1 to TRBJ2-5; tentatively, D is TRBD1 (5 bases). V lost 4 bases, J lost 2 bases, and 15 bases lay in between. Germline CDR1 is SGHRS and CDR2 is YFSETQ. This CDR3 is 15 amino acids long. CDR3 in amino acids: CASSATAFDQETQYF. The CDR3 coding sequence is TGCGCCAGCAGCGCGACAGCGTTTGATCAAGAGACCCAGTACTTC.